This is a list of T cell receptor beta chains from one sample in a study of blood T cell repertoires in COVID-19. Sequencing used immunoSEQ multiplex PCR; TCRdb keeps in-frame clones, though not all of them. The repertoire holds around 120,000 clones, with over 65% as singletons. Material: peripheral blood. All receptors derive from a human donor with acute or convalescent COVID-19. The donor label of this sample is uncertain. Both conserved end residues are part of each CDR3. The order of the fields is D gene, clone size, V gene, J gene, CDR3 protein, CDR3 DNA. A D gene is named only where the DNA matches it firmly. Clone size appears in some rows only: once, few, many, or a class for an expanded clone.

-,-,TRBV7-9,TRBJ1-2,CASSSNMRGAPNYGYTF,TGTGCCAGCAGCTCAAATATGCGGGGGGCTCCTAACTATGGCTACACCTTC
TRBD1,-,TRBV3-1/TRBV3-2,TRBJ1-1,CASSQTGQGAAFF,TGTGCCAGCAGCCAGACGGGACAGGGGGCAGCTTTCTTT
TRBD1,few,TRBV5-1,TRBJ2-2,CASSRTGGFDTGELFF,TGCGCCAGCAGCCGTACAGGGGGCTTTGACACCGGGGAGCTGTTTTTT
-,few,TRBV7-6,TRBJ1-6,CASSESPGLRDRNSPLHF,TGTGCCAGCAGCGAGTCGCCGGGACTGCGAGATCGCAATTCACCCCTCCACTTT
TRBD1,few,TRBV19,TRBJ1-1,CASSIDPSLARTGNTEAFF,TGTGCCAGTAGTATAGATCCATCCTTAGCTCGGACAGGGAACACTGAAGCTTTCTTT
-,-,TRBV18,TRBJ1-6,CASSPLDYRASPLHF,TGTGCCAGCTCACCACTCGACTACAGGGCTTCACCCCTCCACTTT
-,-,TRBV11-2,TRBJ2-7,CASSLQGLYEQYF,TGTGCCAGCAGCTTACAGGGTCTTTACGAGCAGTACTTC
TRBD1,-,TRBV25-1,TRBJ1-4,CASSEYGADRVGEKLFF,TGTGCCAGCAGTGAATATGGGGCTGACAGGGTGGGTGAAAAACTGTTTTTT
TRBD1,-,TRBV3-1/TRBV3-2,TRBJ1-2,CASSHIGQGYGYTF,TGTGCCAGCAGCCACATAGGACAGGGCTATGGCTACACCTTC
TRBD1,-,TRBV30,TRBJ1-2,CAWGTGGGGYTF,TGTGCCTGGGGTACAGGGGGCGGTGGCTACACCTTC
-,-,TRBV2,TRBJ2-5,CASSAQLQETQYF,TGTGCCAGCAGTGCACAGCTACAAGAGACCCAGTACTTC
TRBD1,-,TRBV6-4,TRBJ1-2,CASTGNGTGYGYTF,TGTGCCAGCACAGGTAATGGGACAGGGTACGGCTACACCTTC
-,-,TRBV7-2,TRBJ2-7,CASSFAESYEQYF,TGTGCCAGCAGCTTTGCGGAATCCTACGAGCAGTACTTC
-,-,TRBV28,TRBJ2-7,CASSSPFEQYF,TGTGCCAGCAGTTCCCCCTTCGAGCAGTACTTC
TRBD2,once,TRBV7-9,TRBJ2-2,CATPVAGGSNTGELFF,TGTGCCACGCCAGTAGCGGGGGGCTCGAACACCGGGGAGCTGTTTTTT
TRBD2,-,TRBV4-2,TRBJ2-3,CASTQRGGSTDTQYF,TGTGCCAGCACTCAGCGGGGGGGTAGCACAGATACGCAGTATTTT
TRBD2,-,TRBV7-6,TRBJ2-3,CASSPWSSGGANTQYF,TGTGCCAGCAGCCCCTGGTCGAGCGGGGGGGCGAATACGCAGTATTTT
-,-,TRBV5-1,TRBJ1-1,CASSLVILGPRTEAFF,TGCGCCAGCAGCTTGGTTATTCTGGGGCCGAGGACTGAAGCTTTCTTT
TRBD1,-,TRBV10-1,TRBJ1-6,CASSGTGDSPLHF,TGCGCCAGCAGTGGGACAGGGGATTCACCCCTCCACTTT
TRBD1,-,TRBV7-9,TRBJ2-5,CASSPRGRGETQYF,TGTGCCAGCAGCCCCAGGGGGCGAGGGGAGACCCAGTACTTC
-,-,TRBV20-1,TRBJ1-2,CSASQTGPDGYTF,TGCAGTGCTAGTCAGACAGGCCCCGATGGCTACACCTTC
TRBD1,-,TRBV10-3,TRBJ2-1,CAISDRDRGFDNEQFF,TGTGCCATCAGTGATAGGGACAGGGGGTTTGACAATGAGCAGTTCTTC
TRBD2,few,TRBV24-1,TRBJ2-5,CATSDYRRGDRETQYF,TGTGCCACCAGTGATTACCGGCGGGGGGATAGAGAGACCCAGTACTTC
-,-,TRBV2,TRBJ1-2,CASSRTAANYGYTF,TGTGCCAGCAGTAGGACAGCTGCTAACTATGGCTACACCTTC
TRBD1,-,TRBV29-1,TRBJ2-1,CSVGGQGSYNEQFF,TGCAGCGTTGGGGGACAGGGGTCTTACAATGAGCAGTTCTTC
-,-,TRBV10-3,TRBJ1-2,CAISDPSGTPNYGYTF,TGTGCCATCAGTGATCCTTCCGGGACACCTAACTATGGCTACACCTTC